This T cell receptor beta chain was observed in a study of blood T cells in healthy people across ages. Overall study results and limits: Long-lived donors exceeded aged donors in naive CD4+ cells and diversity.

Alongside a J-beta primer mix, a sample-barcoded 5' primer served in a second PCR lasting roughly 6 to 12 cycles. TCRdb analysed the 5' RACE reads with MiXCR anew, one entry per CDR3 protein. The sample consists of around 790,000 distinct CDR3 sequences, around 43% of them appearing once. A remark on this clonotype: Its antigen is undetermined.

This TCR was sampled from a man aged 60 to 75 in good health. Sequencing was done on a sample of blood.

The CDR3 nucleotides are TGTGCCAGCAGTTTTGGCCCTTGCGGTCGGACAGGTCAAGAGACCCAGTACTTC. Its protein is CASSFGPCGRTGQETQYF. The V call is TRBV6-2 or TRBV6-3, the J call TRBJ2-5; TRBD1 aligns across 7 bases. In germline, CDR1 is MNHEY, CDR2 SVGEGT. J lost 2 bases, V lost 4 bases, and 16 bases had no gene match. The CDR3 is 18 residues long.